The 26 T cell receptor beta chains given below trace back to one sample, sequenced in a study of blood T cell repertoires in COVID-19. Measured with immunoSEQ multiplex PCR; TCRdb has only the in-frame clones, and not every one. The sample records fewer than 250,000 clones, roughly four fifths being singletons. The source material was peripheral blood. The receptors here all came from a woman aged 50 to 60 with acute or convalescent COVID-19.

This sequence joins TRBV28 and TRBJ1-2, with 10 bases identical to TRBD1. V gave up 5 bases and J gave up 5 bases; unmatched junction bases: 8. The germline V gene has CDR1 MDHEN and CDR2 SYDVKM. The CDR3 covers 15 residues. The CDR3 DNA sequence: TGTGCCAGCAGTGAATCCGGGACAGGGGCTTATGGCTACACCTTC. It translates to CASSESGTGAYGYTF.

The CDR3 is CASSSTSDEQFF. CDR3 in DNA: TGTGCCAGCAGCTCAACCTCGGATGAGCAGTTCTTC. The gene calls are TRBV7-6 and TRBJ2-1; D is undetermined. V was pared by 4 bases and J by 8 bases, with 9 bases between. The CDR3 is made up of 12 amino acids. CDR1 and CDR2 (germline): SGHVS, FNYEAQ. Full variable domain (outside the CDR3, taken from reference TRBV7-6 and TRBJ2-1): GAGVSQSPRYKVTKRGQDVALRCDPISGHVSLYWYRQALGQGPEFLTYFNYEAQQDKSGLPNDRFSAERPEGSISTLTIQRTEQRDSAMYRCASSSTSDEQFFGPGTRLTVL.

On this clone itself: The same CDR3 arises from other DNA sequences in this sample as well. The chain carries TRBV5-4 and TRBJ1-1, with TRBD1 as a possible D gene (5 bases). The germline V and J ends were trimmed by 4 bases and 2 bases, with 9 bases remaining between them. This CDR3 has 13 residues. Looked up from germline, CDR1 is SGHNT and CDR2 is YYREEE (reference sequence). CDR3 nucleotides: TGTGCCAGCAGCCTCCAGGGAAACACTGAAGCTTTCTTT. Its translation is CASSLQGNTEAFF.

CDR3 bases: TGTGCCATCAGAGGACAGGGGTACGAGCAGTACTTC. This translates into CAIRGQGYEQYF. The chain combines TRBV10-3 with TRBJ2-7; 9 nucleotides line up with TRBD1. The CDR3 length is 12 residues. The V gene end was trimmed by 6 bases and the J gene end by 4 bases; junction bases not matched to a gene: 1. The germline gives CDR1 ENHRY, CDR2 SYGVKD.

This clone was seen just once. The J gene is TRBJ2-7, the V gene TRBV10-1, with 8 bases that match TRBD1. The germline V gene has CDR1 WNHNN and CDR2 SYGVQD (reference sequence). V lost 6 bases and J lost 6; bases outside the gene matches: 4. The CDR3 consists of 12 residues. The CDR3 sequence: CASSQTGVEQYF. The DNA of the CDR3 is TGCGCCAGCAGCCAGACAGGGGTCGAGCAGTACTTC.

This clone showed up just a few times. Here the CDR3 DNA reads TGTGCCACCAGCAGAACCCGGGACATGGCCGGGGAGCTGTTTTTT. It is translated as CATSRTRDMAGELFF. The V gene is TRBV15, the J gene TRBJ2-2, with D possibly TRBD1 on 6 matching bases. The CDR3 length is 15 residues. Trimming removed 2 bases at V and 6 bases at J, with 13 bases between. Germline V gene lookup returns CDR1 LNHNV and CDR2 YYDKDF (reference sequence). The full variable domain, rest sourced from reference TRBV15 and TRBJ2-2, is DAMVIQNPRYQVTQFGKPVTLSCSQTLNHNVMYWYQQKSSQAPKLLFHYYDKDFNNEADTPDNFQSRRPNTSFCFLDIRSPGLGDTAMYLCATSRTRDMAGELFFGEGSRLTVL.

The V gene is TRBV10-1, the J gene TRBJ2-7; 7 bases are shared with TRBD1. The CDR3 extends over 13 amino acids. The germline V gene encodes CDR1 WNHNN and CDR2 SYGVQD (reference sequence). V lost 9 bases and J lost 5; bases outside the gene matches: 10. CDR3 in amino acids: CARVTGLKDEQYF. The CDR3 coding sequence is TGCGCCAGGGTGACAGGGTTGAAAGACGAGCAGTACTTC.

V usage is TRBV18 and J usage is TRBJ2-1, with TRBD1 matching over 7 bases. Germline V gives CDR1 KGHSH, CDR2 LQKENI. V was clipped by 3 bases and J by 8 bases; unmatched bases: 13. The CDR3 consists of 16 residues. The CDR3 sequence: CASSPPGRTGNDEQFF. For the CDR3, the DNA is TGTGCCAGCTCACCCCCAGGCAGGACAGGTAATGATGAGCAGTTCTTC.

This chain joins TRBV5-4 and TRBJ2-5; 10 nucleotides line up with TRBD1. The CDR3 loop spans 15 amino acids. The V segment lost 4 bases and the J segment 4 bases; nucleotides outside the gene matches: 7. Germline CDR1 reads SGHNT; CDR2 reads YYREEE (reference sequence). The CDR3 is CASSRQGARGETQYF. The DNA of the CDR3 is TGTGCCAGCAGCAGACAGGGGGCGCGTGGAGAGACCCAGTACTTC.

This sequence joins TRBV6-1 and TRBJ2-3; D remains ambiguous. The length of the CDR3 is 16 residues. Germline V gene data show CDR1 as MNHNS and CDR2 as SASEGT. V shed 0 bases and J shed 2 bases, with 12 bases lying between them. CDR3 in DNA: TGTGCCAGCAGTGAAGCGTTTCGGTCTCACACAGATACGCAGTATTTT. It specifies CASSEAFRSHTDTQYF.

This clone was counted a single time. The gene calls are TRBV5-1 and TRBJ2-1, with 11 bases identical to TRBD2. V trimming: 1 base; J trimming: 10 bases; junction bases outside the gene matches: 7. Germline V lookup: CDR1 SGHRS, CDR2 YFSETQ. This CDR3 has 15 residues. The CDR3 reads CASSLITSGGSEQFF. CDR3 nucleotide sequence: TGCGCCAGCAGCTTGATTACTAGCGGGGGCTCGGAGCAGTTCTTC.

The rearrangement joins TRBV18 to TRBJ1-1, with D uncertain. In germline, CDR1 is KGHSH, CDR2 LQKENI. The CDR3 spans 16 residues. Trimming cost V 2 bases and J 3 bases, with 16 bases left between them. The CDR3 region is CASSPAVSGRYTEAFF. CDR3 nucleotides: TGTGCCAGCTCACCAGCGGTCTCGGGAAGGTACACTGAAGCTTTCTTT.

This chain uses TRBV5-5 with TRBJ2-1; TRBD2 agrees at 9 bases. CDR3 length equals 16 residues. The V segment lost 4 bases and the J segment 4 bases; nucleotides outside the gene matches: 9. Germline CDR1 and CDR2: SGHKS and YYEKEE (reference sequence). The CDR3 reads CASSPSGLARYNEQFF. In nucleotides, the CDR3 is TGTGCCAGCAGCCCTAGCGGACTAGCGAGGTACAATGAGCAGTTCTTC.

The chain carries TRBV6-5 and TRBJ1-1; 7 nucleotides match TRBD1. The CDR3 contains 13 residues. Germline CDR1 is MNHEY and CDR2 is SVGAGI. With 7 bases clipped from V and 4 bases from J, the junction kept 6 bases outside the gene matches. The CDR3, as DNA: TGTGCCAGCAATCAGGGGGTTGGCACTGAAGCTTTCTTT. Translation gives CASNQGVGTEAFF.

This chain joins TRBV7-9 and TRBJ2-3; possible D gene TRBD2, 6 bases. The germline V gene has CDR1 SEHNR and CDR2 FQNEAQ (reference sequence). The CDR3 contains 15 residues. V was trimmed by 11 bases and J by 6 bases, leaving 24 bases between them. The CDR3 DNA follows: TGTGCCTTACGATCGGGGGACCCCTGGGGGGATACGCAGTATTTT. Its translation is CALRSGDPWGDTQYF.

This clone has just one count. V and J are TRBV27 and TRBJ1-2, with 9 bases that match TRBD1. Germline V CDR1 and CDR2: MNHEY, SMNVEV (reference sequence). J was trimmed by 2 bases and V by 2 bases; bases with no gene match: 9. The CDR3 has 17 amino acids. CDR3 coding DNA: TGTGCCAGCAGTTTACTAGGACCGGGACAGGGAAACTATGGCTACACCTTC. Translation: CASSLLGPGQGNYGYTF.

The CDR3 DNA reads TGTGCCAGCAGCTTGGCTTTGACAGAGCTACAGACCCAGTACTTC. Amino acid sequence: CASSLALTELQTQYF. The chain couples TRBV5-6 to TRBJ2-5, with D maybe TRBD1 (5 bases). Germline CDR1 reads SGHDT; CDR2 reads YYEEEE. Deletions cut 0 bases from V and 6 bases from J, with 15 bases between. The CDR3 is made up of 15 amino acids.

J is TRBJ1-2 and V is TRBV3-1 (or the pseudogene TRBV3-2), with a tentative D call TRBD1 (6 bases). V dropped 9 bases and J dropped 5 bases, with 13 bases sitting between them. Germline-derived CDR1 and CDR2 are LGHDT and YNNKEL (reference sequence). The CDR3 spans 12 residues. Here the CDR3 DNA reads TGTGCCAGGGGGAGTGGACAGTATGGCTACACCTTC. Its protein is CARGSGQYGYTF.

This sequence joins TRBV19 and TRBJ1-2; possibly TRBD1 for D (6 bases). CDR1 LNHDA and CDR2 SQIVND come from the germline V gene (reference sequence). The ends were cut back, 11 bases at V and 2 bases at J, with 21 bases in the middle. This CDR3 has 15 amino acids. DNA of the CDR3: TGTGCCTCAACCCGAATAACAGGGTTCAACTATGGCTACACCTTC. Translation gives CASTRITGFNYGYTF.

V usage is TRBV5-1 and J usage is TRBJ2-3, with 10 positions matching TRBD2. The CDR3 is 15 residues long. The V gene end was trimmed by 5 bases and the J gene end by 2 bases; junction bases not matched to a gene: 5. CDR1 and CDR2 (germline): SGHRS, YFSETQ. CDR3 residues: CASSSTSGITDTQYF. DNA of the CDR3: TGCGCCAGCAGTTCAACTAGCGGGATCACAGATACGCAGTATTTT.

This clone was seen more than once but under ten times. The chain combines TRBV2 with TRBJ1-1; 7 bases map to TRBD1. The CDR3 is 13 residues long. CDR1 and CDR2 from the germline V gene are SNHLY and FYNNEI. The V gene end was trimmed by 6 bases and the J gene end by 1 base; junction bases not matched to a gene: 2. CDR3 DNA: TGTGCCAGCAGGCGGACAGGGAACACTGAAGCTTTCTTT. It is translated as CASRRTGNTEAFF.

The rearrangement joins TRBV27 to TRBJ2-4, with 8 bases matching TRBD1. The CDR3 is 17 amino acids. Germline CDR1 is MNHEY and CDR2 is SMNVEV (reference sequence). V trimming: 4 bases; J trimming: 6 bases; junction bases outside the gene matches: 14. The CDR3 protein is CASSSYGTGPTVNIQYF. CDR3 bases: TGTGCCAGCAGTTCGTACGGGACAGGACCTACTGTAAACATTCAGTACTTC.

V gene TRBV6-5 combines with J gene TRBJ2-7; D is uncertain. CDR1 MNHEY and CDR2 SVGAGI come from the germline V gene. V was shortened by 7 bases and J by 0 bases, with 10 bases between the two germline ends. The CDR3 is 13 residues long. Here the CDR3 DNA reads TGTGCCAGCATTGGTAGCAGCTCCTACGAGCAGTACTTC. Its translation is CASIGSSSYEQYF.

J is TRBJ2-3 and V is TRBV1; the table's D call of TRBD2 was not tested on the DNA. TRBV1 is given as a pseudogene. The CDR3 is made up of 11 amino acids. The CDR3 bases are TGCACCAGCAGCCCCCGGGATACGCAGTATTTT. Its translation is CTSSPRDTQYF.

The chain joins TRBV5-1 to TRBJ2-1; no clear D gene. CDR1 is SGHRS and CDR2 is YFSETQ in the germline V gene. V lost 0 bases to trimming and J lost 0 bases, with 13 bases between them. The CDR3 runs to 17 residues. CDR3 loop: CASSLAWQVGSYNEQFF. The CDR3 region has the DNA TGCGCCAGCAGCTTGGCCTGGCAGGTTGGCTCCTACAATGAGCAGTTCTTC.

This chain joins TRBV7-2 and TRBJ2-5, with D possibly matching TRBD2 (5 bases). Trimming removed 5 bases from V and 7 bases from J, with 17 bases in between. Germline V gene lookup returns CDR1 SGHTA and CDR2 FQGNSA. The CDR3 loop spans 14 amino acids. CDR3 in amino acids: CASSPDRRAGTQYF. In nucleotides, the CDR3 is TGTGCCAGCAGCCCCGACCGCCGGGCGGGGACCCAGTACTTC.